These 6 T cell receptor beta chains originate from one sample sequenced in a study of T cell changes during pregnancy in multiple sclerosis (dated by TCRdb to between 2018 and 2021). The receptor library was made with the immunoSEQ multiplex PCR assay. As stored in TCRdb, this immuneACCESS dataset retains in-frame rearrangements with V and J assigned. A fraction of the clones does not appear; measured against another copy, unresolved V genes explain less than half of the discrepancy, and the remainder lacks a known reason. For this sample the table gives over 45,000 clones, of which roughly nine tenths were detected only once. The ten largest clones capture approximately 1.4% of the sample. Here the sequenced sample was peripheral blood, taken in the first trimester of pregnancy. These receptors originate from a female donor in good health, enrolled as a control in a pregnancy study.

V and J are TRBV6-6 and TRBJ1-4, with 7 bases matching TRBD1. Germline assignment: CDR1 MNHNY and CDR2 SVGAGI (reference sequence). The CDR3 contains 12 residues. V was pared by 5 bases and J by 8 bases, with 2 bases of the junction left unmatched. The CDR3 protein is CASSNRGEKLFF. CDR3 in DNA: TGTGCCAGCAGTAACAGGGGAGAAAAACTGTTTTTT.

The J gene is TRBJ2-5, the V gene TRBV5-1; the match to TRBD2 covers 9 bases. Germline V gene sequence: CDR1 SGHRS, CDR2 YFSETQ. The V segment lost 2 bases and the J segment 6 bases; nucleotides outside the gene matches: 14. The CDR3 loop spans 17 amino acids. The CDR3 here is CASSFPPGSGRQQTQYF. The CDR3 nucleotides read TGCGCCAGCAGCTTCCCACCTGGGAGCGGGAGGCAGCAGACCCAGTACTTC. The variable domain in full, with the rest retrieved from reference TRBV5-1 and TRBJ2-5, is KAGVTQTPRYLIKTRGQQVTLSCSPISGHRSVSWYQQTPGQGLQFLFEYFSETQRNKGNFPGRFSGRQFSNSRSEMNVSTLELGDSALYLCASSFPPGSGRQQTQYFGPGTRLLVL.

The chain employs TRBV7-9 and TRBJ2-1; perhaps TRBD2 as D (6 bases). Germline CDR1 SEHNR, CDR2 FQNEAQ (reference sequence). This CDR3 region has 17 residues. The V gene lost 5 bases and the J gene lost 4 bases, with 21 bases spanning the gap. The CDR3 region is CASSRPRASAKYNEQFF. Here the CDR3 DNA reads TGTGCCAGCAGCCGGCCGAGGGCTAGCGCAAAATACAATGAGCAGTTCTTC.

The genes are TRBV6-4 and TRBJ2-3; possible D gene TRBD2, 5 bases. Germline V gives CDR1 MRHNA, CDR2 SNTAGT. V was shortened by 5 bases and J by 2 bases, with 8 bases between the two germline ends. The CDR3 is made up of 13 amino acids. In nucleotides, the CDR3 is TGTGCCAGCAGTAGGGAGTACACAGATACGCAGTATTTT. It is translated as CASSREYTDTQYF.

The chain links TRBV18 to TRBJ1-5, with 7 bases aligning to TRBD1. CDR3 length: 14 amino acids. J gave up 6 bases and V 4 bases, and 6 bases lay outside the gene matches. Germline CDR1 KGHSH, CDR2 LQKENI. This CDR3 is CASSRTRTGQPQHF. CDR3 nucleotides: TGTGCCAGCTCACGCACCCGGACAGGTCAGCCCCAGCATTTT. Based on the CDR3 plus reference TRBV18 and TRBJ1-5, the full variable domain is NAGVMQNPRHLVRRRGQEARLRCSPMKGHSHVYWYRQLPEEGLKFMVYLQKENIIDESGMPKERFSAEFPKEGPSILRIQQVVRGDSAAYFCASSRTRTGQPQHFGDGTRLSIL.

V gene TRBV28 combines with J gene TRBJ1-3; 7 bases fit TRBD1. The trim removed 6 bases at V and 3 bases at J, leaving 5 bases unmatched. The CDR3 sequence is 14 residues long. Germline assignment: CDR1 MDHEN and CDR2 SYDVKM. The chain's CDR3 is CASSKTGIGNTIYF. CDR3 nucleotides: TGTGCCAGCAGCAAGACAGGGATTGGAAACACCATATATTTT.